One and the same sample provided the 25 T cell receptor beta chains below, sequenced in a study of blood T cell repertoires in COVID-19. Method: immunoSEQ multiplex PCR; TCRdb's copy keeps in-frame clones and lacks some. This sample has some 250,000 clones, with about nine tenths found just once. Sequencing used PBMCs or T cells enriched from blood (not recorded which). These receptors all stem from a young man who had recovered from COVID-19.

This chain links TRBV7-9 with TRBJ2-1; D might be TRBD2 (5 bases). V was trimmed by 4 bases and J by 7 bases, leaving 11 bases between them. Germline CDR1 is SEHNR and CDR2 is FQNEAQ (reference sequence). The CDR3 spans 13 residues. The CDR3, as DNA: TGTGCCAGCAGCTCCGGACTGTTAAATGAGCAGTTCTTC. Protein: CASSSGLLNEQFF.

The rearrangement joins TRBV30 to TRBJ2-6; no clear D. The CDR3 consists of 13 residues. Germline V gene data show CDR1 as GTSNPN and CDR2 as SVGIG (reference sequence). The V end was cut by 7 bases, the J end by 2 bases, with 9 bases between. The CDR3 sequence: CASRSPGANVLTF. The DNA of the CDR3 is TGTGCCTCTAGGAGTCCTGGGGCCAACGTCCTGACTTTC.

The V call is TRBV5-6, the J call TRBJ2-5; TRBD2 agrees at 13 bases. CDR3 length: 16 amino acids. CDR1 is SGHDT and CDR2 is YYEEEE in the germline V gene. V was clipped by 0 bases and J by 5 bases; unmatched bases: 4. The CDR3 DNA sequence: TGTGCCAGCAGCTTGGGACTAGCGGGAGGCTGGGAGACCCAGTACTTC. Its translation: CASSLGLAGGWETQYF.

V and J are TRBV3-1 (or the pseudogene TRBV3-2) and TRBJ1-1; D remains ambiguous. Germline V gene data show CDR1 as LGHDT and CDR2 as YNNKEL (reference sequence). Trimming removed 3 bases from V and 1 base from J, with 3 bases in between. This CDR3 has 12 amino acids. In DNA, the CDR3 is TGTGCCAGCAGCCATCGGAACACTGAAGCTTTCTTT. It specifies CASSHRNTEAFF.

CDR3 bases: TGTGCCAGCAGCGGGAGCAGCGGGGGGCGCACAGATACGCAGTATTTT. Amino acids: CASSGSSGGRTDTQYF. This chain connects TRBV9 to TRBJ2-3; 9 nucleotides agree with TRBD2. Germline loops: CDR1 SGDLS, CDR2 YYNGEE. The trim removed 3 bases at V and 1 base at J, leaving 6 bases unmatched. This CDR3 is 16 amino acids long.

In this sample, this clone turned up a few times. The CDR3 sequence: CASSLNRDRGRHQPQHF. As DNA, the CDR3 is TGTGCCAGTAGTCTCAACCGGGACAGGGGCCGGCATCAGCCCCAGCATTTT. This chain connects TRBV19 to TRBJ1-5; 10 bases align to TRBD1. V lost 5 bases and J lost 5; bases outside the gene matches: 12. CDR3 length: 17 residues. Germline V lookup: CDR1 LNHDA, CDR2 SQIVND (reference sequence).

CDR3 amino acids: CASSQDQEETQYF. CDR3 DNA sequence: TGTGCCAGCAGCCAAGATCAGGAAGAGACCCAGTACTTC. The chain recombines TRBV4-2 with TRBJ2-5; D gene ambiguous. The CDR3 spans 13 residues. Per the germline V gene, CDR1 is LGHNA and CDR2 is YNFKEQ. Trimming took off 0 bases at V and 3 bases at J, with 5 bases between the two ends.

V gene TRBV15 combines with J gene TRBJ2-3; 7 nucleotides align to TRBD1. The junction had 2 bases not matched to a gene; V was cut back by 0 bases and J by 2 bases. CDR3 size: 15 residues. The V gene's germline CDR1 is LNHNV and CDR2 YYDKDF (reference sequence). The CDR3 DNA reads TGTGCCACCAGCAGAGATACAGGGGCCACAGATACGCAGTATTTT. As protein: CATSRDTGATDTQYF.

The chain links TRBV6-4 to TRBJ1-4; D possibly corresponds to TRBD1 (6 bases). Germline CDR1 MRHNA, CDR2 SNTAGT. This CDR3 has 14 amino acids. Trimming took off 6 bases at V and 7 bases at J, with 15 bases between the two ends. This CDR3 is CASSQQGGGEKLFF. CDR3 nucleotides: TGTGCCAGCAGCCAACAGGGAGGGGGTGAAAAACTGTTTTTT.

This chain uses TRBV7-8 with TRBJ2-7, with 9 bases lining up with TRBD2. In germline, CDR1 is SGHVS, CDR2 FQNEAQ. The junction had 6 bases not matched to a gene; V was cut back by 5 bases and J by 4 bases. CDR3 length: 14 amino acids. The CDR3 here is CASSPSGRSYEQYF. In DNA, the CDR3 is TGTGCCAGCAGCCCAAGCGGGAGGAGTTACGAGCAGTACTTC.

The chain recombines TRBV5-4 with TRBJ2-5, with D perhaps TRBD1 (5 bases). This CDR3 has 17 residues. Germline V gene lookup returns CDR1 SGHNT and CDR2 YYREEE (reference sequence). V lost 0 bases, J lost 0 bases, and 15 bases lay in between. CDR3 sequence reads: CASSLGSIGDYQETQYF. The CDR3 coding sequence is TGTGCCAGCAGCTTGGGCTCAATAGGGGATTACCAAGAGACCCAGTACTTC.

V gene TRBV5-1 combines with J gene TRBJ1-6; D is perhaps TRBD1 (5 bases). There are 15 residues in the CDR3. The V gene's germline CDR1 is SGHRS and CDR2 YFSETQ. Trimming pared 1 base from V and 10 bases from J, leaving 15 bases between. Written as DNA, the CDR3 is TGCGCCAGCAGCTTGAGGGGCAGGGTAGGGTCACCCCTCCACTTT. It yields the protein CASSLRGRVGSPLHF.

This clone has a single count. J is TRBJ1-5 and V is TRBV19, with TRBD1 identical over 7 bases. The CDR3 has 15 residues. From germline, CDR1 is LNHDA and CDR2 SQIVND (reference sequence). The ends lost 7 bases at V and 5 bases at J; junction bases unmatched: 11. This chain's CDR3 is CASTSKGAPYQPQHF. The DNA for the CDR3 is TGTGCCAGTACCTCGAAGGGGGCTCCTTATCAGCCCCAGCATTTT.

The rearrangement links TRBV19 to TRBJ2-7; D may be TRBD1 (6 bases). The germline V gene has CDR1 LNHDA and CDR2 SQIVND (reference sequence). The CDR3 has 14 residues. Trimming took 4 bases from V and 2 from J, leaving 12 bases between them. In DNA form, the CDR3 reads TGTGCCAGTAGTACACAGGGACGACCCTACGAGCAGTACTTC. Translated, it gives CASSTQGRPYEQYF. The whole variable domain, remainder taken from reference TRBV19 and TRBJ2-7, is DGGITQSPKYLFRKEGQNVTLSCEQNLNHDAMYWYRQDPGQGLRLIYYSQIVNDFQKGDIAEGYSVSREKKESFPLTVTSAQKNPTAFYLCASSTQGRPYEQYFGPGTRLTVT.

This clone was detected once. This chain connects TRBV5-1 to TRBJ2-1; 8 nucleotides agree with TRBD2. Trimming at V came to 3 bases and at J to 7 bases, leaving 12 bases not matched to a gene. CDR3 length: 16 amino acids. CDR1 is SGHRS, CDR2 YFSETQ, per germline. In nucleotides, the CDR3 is TGCGCCAGCAGCTCGCTTGGTAGCGGGATATTGAATGAGCAGTTCTTC. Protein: CASSSLGSGILNEQFF.

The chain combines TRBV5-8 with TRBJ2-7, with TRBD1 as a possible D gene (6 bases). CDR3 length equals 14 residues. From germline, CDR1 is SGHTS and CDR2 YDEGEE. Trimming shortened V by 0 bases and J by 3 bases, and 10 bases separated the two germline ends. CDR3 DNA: TGTGCCAGCAGCTTGGGGGTCAGGGGCTACGAGCAGTACTTC. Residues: CASSLGVRGYEQYF. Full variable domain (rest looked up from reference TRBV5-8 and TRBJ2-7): EAGVTQSPTHLIKTRGQQATLRCSPISGHTSVYWYQQALGLGLQFLLWYDEGEERNRGNFPPRFSGRQFPNYSSELNVNALELEDSALYLCASSLGVRGYEQYFGPGTRLTVT.

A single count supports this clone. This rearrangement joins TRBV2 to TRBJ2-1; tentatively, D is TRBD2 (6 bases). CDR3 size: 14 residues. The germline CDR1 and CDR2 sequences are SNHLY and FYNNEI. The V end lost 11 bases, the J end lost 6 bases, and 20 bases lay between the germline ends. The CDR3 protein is CAGSGVFSSNEQFF. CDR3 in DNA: TGTGCCGGTTCGGGGGTTTTTAGTAGCAATGAGCAGTTCTTC.

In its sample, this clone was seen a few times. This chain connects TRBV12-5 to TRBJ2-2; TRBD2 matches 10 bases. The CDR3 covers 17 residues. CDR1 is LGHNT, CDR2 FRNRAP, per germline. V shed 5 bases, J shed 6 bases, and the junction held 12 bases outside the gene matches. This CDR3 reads CASGPIRLAGEAGELFF. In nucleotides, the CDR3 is TGTGCTAGTGGTCCTATACGTCTAGCGGGAGAGGCCGGGGAGCTGTTTTTT.

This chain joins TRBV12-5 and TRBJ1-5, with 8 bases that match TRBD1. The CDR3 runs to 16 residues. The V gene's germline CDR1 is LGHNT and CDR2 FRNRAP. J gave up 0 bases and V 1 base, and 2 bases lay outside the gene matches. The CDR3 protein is CASGLGTGYSNQPQHF. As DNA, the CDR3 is TGTGCTAGTGGTTTGGGGACAGGGTATAGCAATCAGCCCCAGCATTTT.

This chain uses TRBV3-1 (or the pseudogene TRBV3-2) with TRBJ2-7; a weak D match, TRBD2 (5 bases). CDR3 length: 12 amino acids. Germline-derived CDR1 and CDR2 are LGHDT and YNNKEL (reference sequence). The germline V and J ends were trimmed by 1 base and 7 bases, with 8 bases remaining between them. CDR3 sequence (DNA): TGTGCCAGCAGCCAAGGGCCGGGGGAGCAGTACTTC. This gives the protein CASSQGPGEQYF.

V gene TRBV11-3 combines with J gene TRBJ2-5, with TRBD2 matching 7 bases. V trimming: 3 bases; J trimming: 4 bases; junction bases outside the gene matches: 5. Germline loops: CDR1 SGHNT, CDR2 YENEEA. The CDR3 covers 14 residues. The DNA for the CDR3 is TGTGCCAGCAGCTTTACGGGAGGACCAGAGACCCAGTACTTC. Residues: CASSFTGGPETQYF.

The chain's CDR3 is CASSPREGPLSYEQYF. The CDR3 DNA is TGTGCCAGCAGCCCGCGGGAGGGCCCCCTTTCCTACGAGCAGTACTTC. The chain uses TRBV11-2 and TRBJ2-7, with 9 positions matching TRBD2. The CDR3 runs 16 residues. Germline V gene lookup returns CDR1 SGHAT and CDR2 FQNNGV. The J segment lost 1 base and the V segment lost 5 bases, leaving 9 bases of the junction unmatched.

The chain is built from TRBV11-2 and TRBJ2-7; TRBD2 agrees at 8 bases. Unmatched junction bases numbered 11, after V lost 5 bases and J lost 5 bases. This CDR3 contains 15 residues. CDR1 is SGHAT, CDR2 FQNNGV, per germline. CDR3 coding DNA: TGTGCCAGCAGCCAACGGGAGGGCCGGGGGCACGAGCAGTACTTC. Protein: CASSQREGRGHEQYF.

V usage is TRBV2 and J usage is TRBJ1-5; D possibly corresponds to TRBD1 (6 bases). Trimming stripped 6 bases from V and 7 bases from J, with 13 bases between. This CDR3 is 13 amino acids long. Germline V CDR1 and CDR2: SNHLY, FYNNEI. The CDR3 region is CASSLQGEQPQHF. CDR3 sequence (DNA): TGTGCCAGCAGCCTACAGGGAGAACAGCCCCAGCATTTT.

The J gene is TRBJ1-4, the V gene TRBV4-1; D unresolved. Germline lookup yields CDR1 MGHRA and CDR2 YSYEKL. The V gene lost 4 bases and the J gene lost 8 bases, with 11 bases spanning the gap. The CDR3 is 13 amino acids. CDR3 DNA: TGCGCCAGCAGCCTGGCCCCGGGGGAAAAACTGTTTTTT. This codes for CASSLAPGEKLFF.